This T cell receptor (beta chain) was captured by sequencing in a study of T-cell reconstitution after alpha-beta-depleted transplantation in children. As for this clonotype: Its cognate antigen is unknown.

Germline values: CDR1 SGDLS, CDR2 YYNGEE. CDR3 length: 16 residues. Trimming removed 3 bases from V and 0 bases from J, with 13 bases in between. The library targeted TCRbeta and was prepared with unique molecular identifiers. TCRdb used MiXCR to reprocess the PCR reads, holding one entry per CDR3 protein. This table has about 980,000 distinct CDR3 sequences, about 26% appearing once. Study-wide results and limits: Reportedly, only several hundred clones from non-depleted graft cells drove alpha-beta T-cell counts at about two months. Hyperexpanded clones declined; after one year, newly produced T cells mostly supplied diversity. The high TCRbeta diversity at day 60 in some patients came from surviving recipient T cells and thymic progenitors.

The sequence derives from a boy in the first two years of life who had a stem cell transplant for SCID, so the T cells may come from the graft donor. Source: PBMCs, mostly from graft donor cells, taken 360 days after TCRalphabeta/CD19-depleted stem cell transplant. The rearrangement joins TRBV9 to TRBJ2-1; a possible D gene is TRBD1 (6 bases). The CDR3, as DNA: TGTGCCAGCAGCGAGACACACAGGGCCTCCTACAATGAGCAGTTCTTC. Translated, it gives CASSETHRASYNEQFF.